This T cell receptor beta chain was captured in a study of cytomegalovirus exposure and HLA in healthy donors. Findings of the study overall: The authors later found TCR association rates varying by HLA locus, with DRB1 most and HLA-C fewest.

Points on this clone: Its antigen is currently unknown.

CDR1 SGHDN and CDR2 FVKESK come from the germline V gene. The CDR3 consists of 16 residues. The germline V and J ends were trimmed by 3 bases and 3 bases, with 17 bases remaining between them. Both 60 Vbeta primers and 13 Jbeta primers went into the PCR. TCRdb keeps only in-frame clones here, not all; method: immunoSEQ multiplex PCR. Seen here are about 130,000 clones, 79% observed once, and the top ten hold 6.5% to 7%. The TCR comes from a man in his forties or fifties in good health and CMV-seropositive. This chain links TRBV14 with TRBJ1-1; TRBD1 might be the D (5 bases). The sample taken for sequencing was PBMCs. CDR3 protein: CASSQGQGQVYTEAFF. The CDR3, as DNA: TGTGCCAGCAGCCAGGGGCAGGGCCAGGTTTACACTGAAGCTTTCTTT.